This T cell receptor (beta chain) stems from a study of CD8 T cells in ankylosing spondylitis (dated by TCRdb to 2016 to 2017). Study-wide context: To find TCR variants linked to disease, the study profiled T cell receptor beta repertoires in ankylosing spondylitis patients and healthy donors. The full study cohort comprised about 23 ankylosing spondylitis patients and 110 or so healthy donors. Peripheral blood was sampled, and synovial fluid was also collected from ankylosing spondylitis patients.

Overall study results and their limits: Significant enrichment of the disease-linked clones was reported in matched synovial fluid samples from ankylosing spondylitis patients. Some TCR beta motif variants had previously been reported in synovial fluid and blood of reactive arthritis patients, which suggested common disease-initiation mechanisms. A CD8+ phenotype was shown by the disease-linked clones, which were found at relatively low frequencies in peripheral blood. Blood from ankylosing spondylitis patients appeared to be characterized by a TCR beta motif composed of roughly eight highly homologous amino acid variants.

The instrument given in TCRdb is Illumina HiSeq 2500. Quantitative 5'-RACE with molecular barcodes was used to prepare TCR beta libraries. On the study's bioinformatics: Disease-linked TCR variants were identified with a new computational method built on a probabilistic model of VDJ rearrangement. TCRdb cleaned the public reads at Q25 with fastp, built clones with MiXCR and kept in-frame beta chains. All rows with the same CDR3 protein become a single entry with the most common DNA and genes. The V and J calls and clone size are TCRdb's, not the authors'. For this sample the table gives roughly 700,000 distinct CDR3 sequences, of which 19% were detected only once. The ten largest clones capture over 15% of the sample. CDR1 and CDR2, looked up from the germline V gene, are KGHDR and SFDVKD. For this chain, trimming is 4 bases at the V end and 5 bases at the J end, and the number of junction bases without a gene match is 9. The CDR3 runs 15 residues from the cysteine to the phenylalanine. The retained sequence is limited to the CDR3, 45 bases, with the frame set at the first base.

To note about this clonotype: Its antigen is unknown. No much larger clone is present one base from it, and per-base qualities are unavailable.

This TCR derives from a male donor with ankylosing spondylitis. Material for sequencing was blood, either unsorted or a sorted T cell fraction (not recorded which). The chain joins TRBV24-1 to TRBJ2-5; TRBD1 matches 7 bases in the middle. The sequenced DNA is TGTGCCACCAGTGACTCAACAGGGGACGGGGAGACCCAGTACTTC. This translates into CATSDSTGDGETQYF.